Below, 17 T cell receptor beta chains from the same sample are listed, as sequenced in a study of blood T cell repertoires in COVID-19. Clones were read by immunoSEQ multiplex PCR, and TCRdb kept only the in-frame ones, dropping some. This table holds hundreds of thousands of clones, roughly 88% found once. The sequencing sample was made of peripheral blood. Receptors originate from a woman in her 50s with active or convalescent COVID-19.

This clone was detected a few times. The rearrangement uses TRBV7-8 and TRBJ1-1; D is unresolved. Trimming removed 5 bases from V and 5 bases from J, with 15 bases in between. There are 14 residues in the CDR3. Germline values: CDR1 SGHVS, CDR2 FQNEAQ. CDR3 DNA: TGTGCCAGCAGCCCCCTACGGGGTAGGACTGAAGCTTTCTTT. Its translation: CASSPLRGRTEAFF. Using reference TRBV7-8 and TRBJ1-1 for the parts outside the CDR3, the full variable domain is GAGVSQSPRYKVAKRGQDVALRCDPISGHVSLFWYQQALGQGPEFLTYFQNEAQLDKSGLPSDRFFAERPEGSVSTLKIQRTQQEDSAVYLCASSPLRGRTEAFFGQGTRLTVV.

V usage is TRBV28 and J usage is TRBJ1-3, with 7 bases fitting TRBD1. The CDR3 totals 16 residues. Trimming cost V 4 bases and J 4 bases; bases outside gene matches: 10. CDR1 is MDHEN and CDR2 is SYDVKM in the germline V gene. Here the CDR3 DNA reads TGTGCCAGCAGTTCCTTGTGGGGACAGCGGGGAAACACCATATATTTT. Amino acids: CASSSLWGQRGNTIYF.

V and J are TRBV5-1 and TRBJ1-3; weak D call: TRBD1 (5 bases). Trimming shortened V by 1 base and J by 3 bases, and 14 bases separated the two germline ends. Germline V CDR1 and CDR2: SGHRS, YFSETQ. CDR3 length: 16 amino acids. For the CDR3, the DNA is TGCGCCAGCAGCTTGACAGGCCCCTCTTATGGAAACACCATATATTTT. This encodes CASSLTGPSYGNTIYF.

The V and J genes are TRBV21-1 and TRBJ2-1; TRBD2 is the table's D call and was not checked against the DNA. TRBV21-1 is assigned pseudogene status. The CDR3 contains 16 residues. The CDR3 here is CASSAYGTRSPNEQFF. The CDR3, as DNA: TGTGCCAGCAGCGCGTACGGGACTAGGAGTCCTAATGAGCAGTTCTTC.

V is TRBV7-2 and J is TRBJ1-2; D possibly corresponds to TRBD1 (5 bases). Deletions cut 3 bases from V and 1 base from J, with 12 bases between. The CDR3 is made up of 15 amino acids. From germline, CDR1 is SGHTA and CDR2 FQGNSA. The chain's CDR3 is CASSFRTGVNYGYTF. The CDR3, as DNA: TGTGCCAGCAGCTTCCGGACGGGGGTTAACTATGGCTACACCTTC.

CDR3 protein: CASRPERESYNEQFF. CDR3 DNA: TGTGCCAGCAGGCCCGAGCGGGAGTCCTACAATGAGCAGTTCTTC. This rearrangement joins TRBV7-2 to TRBJ2-1, with TRBD2 identical over 8 bases. The J segment lost 1 base and the V segment lost 6 bases, leaving 5 bases of the junction unmatched. The CDR3 has 15 residues. Germline CDR1 SGHTA, CDR2 FQGNSA.

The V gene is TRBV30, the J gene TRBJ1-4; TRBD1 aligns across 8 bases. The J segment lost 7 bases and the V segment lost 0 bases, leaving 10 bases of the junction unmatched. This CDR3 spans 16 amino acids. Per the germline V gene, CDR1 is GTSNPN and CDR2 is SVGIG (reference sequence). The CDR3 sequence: CAWSVIAGGVGEKLFF. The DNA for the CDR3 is TGTGCCTGGAGTGTAATAGCAGGGGGCGTCGGTGAAAAACTGTTTTTT.

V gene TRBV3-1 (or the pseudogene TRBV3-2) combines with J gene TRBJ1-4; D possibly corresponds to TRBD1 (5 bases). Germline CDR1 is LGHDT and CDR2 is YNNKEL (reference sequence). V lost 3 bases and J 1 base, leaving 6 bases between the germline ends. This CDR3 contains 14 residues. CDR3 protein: CASSQGGTNEKLFF. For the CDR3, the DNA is TGTGCCAGCAGCCAGGGGGGAACTAATGAAAAACTGTTTTTT.

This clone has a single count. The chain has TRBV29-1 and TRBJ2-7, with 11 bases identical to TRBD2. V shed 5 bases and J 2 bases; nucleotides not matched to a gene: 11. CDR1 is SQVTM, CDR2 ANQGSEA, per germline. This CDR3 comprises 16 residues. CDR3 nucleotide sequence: TGCAGCGTTTCGCCAAGGGGGACTAGCGGCACCTACGAGCAGTACTTC. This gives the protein CSVSPRGTSGTYEQYF.

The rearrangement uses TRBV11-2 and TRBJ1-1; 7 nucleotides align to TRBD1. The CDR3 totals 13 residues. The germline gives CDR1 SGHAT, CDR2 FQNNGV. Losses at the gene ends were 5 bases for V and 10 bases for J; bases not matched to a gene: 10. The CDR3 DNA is TGTGCCAGCAGCCTGGGACAGATAAAGGGAGCTTTCTTT. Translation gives CASSLGQIKGAFF. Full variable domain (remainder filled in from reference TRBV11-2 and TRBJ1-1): EAGVAQSPRYKIIEKRQSVAFWCNPISGHATLYWYQQILGQGPKLLIQFQNNGVVDDSQLPKDRFSAERLKGVDSTLKIQPAKLEDSAVYLCASSLGQIKGAFFGQGTRLTVV.

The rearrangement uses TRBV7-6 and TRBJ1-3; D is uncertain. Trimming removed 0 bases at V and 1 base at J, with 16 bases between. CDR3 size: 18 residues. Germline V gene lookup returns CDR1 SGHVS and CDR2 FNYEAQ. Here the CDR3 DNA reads TGTGCCAGCAGCTTAGCTTCGAGAGGGTTAGATTCTGGAAACACCATATATTTT. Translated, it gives CASSLASRGLDSGNTIYF.

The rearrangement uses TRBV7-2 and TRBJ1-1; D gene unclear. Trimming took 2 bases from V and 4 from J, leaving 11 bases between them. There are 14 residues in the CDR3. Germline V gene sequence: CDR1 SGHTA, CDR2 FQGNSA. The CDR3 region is CASSLLPGATEAFF. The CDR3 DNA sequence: TGTGCCAGCAGCTTACTACCGGGAGCCACTGAAGCTTTCTTT.

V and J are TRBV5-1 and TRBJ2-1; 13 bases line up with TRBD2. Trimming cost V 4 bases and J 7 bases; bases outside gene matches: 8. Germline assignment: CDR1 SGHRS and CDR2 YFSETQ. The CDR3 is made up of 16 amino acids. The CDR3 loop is CASSDTSGGAWNEQFF. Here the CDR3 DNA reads TGCGCCAGCAGCGATACTAGCGGGGGGGCCTGGAATGAGCAGTTCTTC.

CDR3 bases: TGTGCCAGCAGTTGGCCTCGGACTAGCGGGGGGACGCCTAATACGCAGTATTTT. Its translation is CASSWPRTSGGTPNTQYF. The genes are TRBV6-2 or TRBV6-3 and TRBJ2-3, with TRBD2 matching over 14 bases. Germline trimming cut 4 bases from V and 7 bases from J; bases unmatched to any gene: 13. In germline, CDR1 is MNHEY, CDR2 SVGEGT. This CDR3 has 18 amino acids.

The CDR3 sequence: CASSQLNSEQYF. The CDR3 nucleotides are TGTGCCAGCAGCCAACTGAATAGCGAGCAGTACTTC. J is TRBJ2-7 and V is TRBV3-1 (or the pseudogene TRBV3-2); D remains ambiguous. This CDR3 spans 12 amino acids. The V and J ends lost 2 bases and 6 bases respectively, with 8 bases between them. Germline CDR1 LGHDT, CDR2 YNNKEL (reference sequence).

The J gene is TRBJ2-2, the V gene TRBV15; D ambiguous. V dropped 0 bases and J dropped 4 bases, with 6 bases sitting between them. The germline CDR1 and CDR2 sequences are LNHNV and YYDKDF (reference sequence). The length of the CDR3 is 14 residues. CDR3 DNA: TGTGCCACCAGCAGAGATTTGAGCACCGGGGAGCTGTTTTTT. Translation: CATSRDLSTGELFF.

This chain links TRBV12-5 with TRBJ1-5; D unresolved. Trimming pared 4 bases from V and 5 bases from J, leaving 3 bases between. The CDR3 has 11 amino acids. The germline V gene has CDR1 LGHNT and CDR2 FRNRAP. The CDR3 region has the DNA TGTGCTAGTGGTTACTATCAGCCCCAGCATTTT. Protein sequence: CASGYYQPQHF.